This TCR beta chain emerged from a study of neurological immune-mediated disorders. Study at large: The 35 or so multiple sclerosis patients comprised some 30 relapsing-remitting and 3 secondary progressive cases.

Looked up from germline, CDR1 is MNHEY and CDR2 is SVGAGI. Trimming cost V 5 bases and J 4 bases, with 11 bases left between them. This CDR3 comprises 13 residues. The cDNA came from 5'RACE, which used 10-nucleotide random UMIs. Whenever a sequencing run was performed, it yielded over 170 million TCR-beta sequences from 15-18 subjects. TCRdb analysed the 5' RACE reads with MiXCR anew, one entry per CDR3 protein. The table has about 88,000 distinct CDR3 sequences, about 3.8% seen once; the top ten hold 6%. Notes on the study in general: No CDR3 amino acid sequences recurred among expanded clones across subjects, suggesting private repertoires in all groups.

With respect to this clonotype: Its antigen remains unknown. A much larger clone differs from this one at a single base, so this may be a read error. This CDR3 fails to terminate in the conserved phenylalanine or tryptophan, so it likely reflects a read error.

Input material: PBMCs. The TCR comes from a woman aged 18-29 years with multiple sclerosis. The chain carries TRBV6-5 and TRBJ1-2, with D unclear. Here the CDR3 DNA reads TGTGCCAGCAGTCCCCCGCGGAGCTATGGCTACACCATC. Its translation: CASSPPRSYGYTI.